Below are 13 T cell receptor beta chains sequenced from a single sample in a study of shared clonotypes between healthy human individuals. Generated by immunoSEQ multiplex PCR, the TCRdb table keeps only in-frame clones and is missing some. The sample lists 600,000 to 750,000 clones, roughly 87% occurring once. The material sequenced was memory CD8+ T cells from PBMCs. This sample's subset: CD45RO+ cells pooled with CCR7-negative TemRA cells. The receptors come from a man younger than 35 in good health. Some clones in this sample may be carry-over from other donors' samples.

This clone turned up a few times. The chain has TRBV4-1 and TRBJ1-1; unclear D gene. This CDR3 has 11 residues. Germline values: CDR1 MGHRA, CDR2 YSYEKL. V shed 8 bases and J shed 1 base, with 5 bases lying between them. The CDR3 region is CASGQNTEAFF. The CDR3 DNA sequence: TGCGCCAGCGGGCAGAACACTGAAGCTTTCTTT.

The V and J genes are TRBV15 and TRBJ2-7; D possibly matches TRBD1 or TRBD2 (5 bases each). CDR1 is LNHNV, CDR2 YYDKDF, per germline (reference sequence). Trimming cost V 1 base and J 0 bases, with 19 bases left between them. The length of the CDR3 is 18 residues. The CDR3 DNA is TGTGCCACCAGCAGAGGGGACCCAGGGAAAGGGGCCTCCTACGAGCAGTACTTC. Translation: CATSRGDPGKGASYEQYF.

The V gene is TRBV28, the J gene TRBJ2-1; tentatively, D is TRBD1 (5 bases). Germline-derived CDR1 and CDR2 are MDHEN and SYDVKM. This CDR3 has 17 residues. The V and J ends lost 2 bases and 0 bases respectively, with 14 bases between them. The DNA of the CDR3 is TGTGCCAGCAGTTTAGTCGCAGGGCTGAGCTCCTACAATGAGCAGTTCTTC. This codes for CASSLVAGLSSYNEQFF.

This rearrangement joins TRBV9 to TRBJ2-7; no definite D call. V was trimmed by 5 bases and J by 4 bases, leaving 13 bases between them. This CDR3 has 13 amino acids. The germline V gene has CDR1 SGDLS and CDR2 YYNGEE. The CDR3 loop reads CASSGVEEYEQYF. CDR3 DNA: TGTGCCAGCAGTGGGGTGGAAGAGTACGAGCAGTACTTC.

CDR3 nucleotides: TGTGCCAGCAGTAAACATAAGTTGGGCAAAAACATTCAGTACTTC. As protein: CASSKHKLGKNIQYF. The rearrangement uses TRBV28 and TRBJ2-4; D not certain. This CDR3 has 15 residues. CDR1 MDHEN and CDR2 SYDVKM come from the germline V gene. V shed 5 bases and J shed 3 bases, with 14 bases lying between them.

The chain is built from TRBV28 and TRBJ2-7; D is perhaps TRBD2 (6 bases). This CDR3 is built from 14 residues. V was shortened by 6 bases and J by 7 bases, with 19 bases between the two germline ends. CDR1 and CDR2 (germline): MDHEN, SYDVKM. CDR3 bases: TGTGCCAGCAGGGCGAGCGGAGGGGCAGGAGAGCAGTACTTC. This translates into CASRASGGAGEQYF.

The chain recombines TRBV9 with TRBJ2-1; 7 nucleotides align to TRBD2. V dropped 6 bases and J dropped 0; count of bases not matched to a gene: 6. Germline lookup yields CDR1 SGDLS and CDR2 YYNGEE. The CDR3 totals 15 residues. CDR3 sequence (DNA): TGTGCCAGCATTTTGAGGGAGGGCTCCTACAATGAGCAGTTCTTC. Protein product: CASILREGSYNEQFF.

V is TRBV19 and J is TRBJ2-7; D is perhaps TRBD2 (5 bases). Trimming shortened V by 3 bases and J by 4 bases, and 13 bases separated the two germline ends. There are 14 residues in the CDR3. Per germline, CDR1 LNHDA and CDR2 SQIVND (reference sequence). This CDR3 reads CASSMSKSGYEQYF. The CDR3, as DNA: TGTGCCAGTAGTATGAGCAAGTCGGGATACGAGCAGTACTTC.

Points on this clone: Other DNA sequences within the sample encode an identical CDR3. The chain has TRBV25-1 and TRBJ1-2, with 8 bases that match TRBD1. The CDR3 totals 13 residues. Germline V lookup: CDR1 MGHDK, CDR2 SYGVNS. After removal of 3 bases from V and 8 bases from J, the junction contained 5 bases not matched to a gene. The CDR3 loop reads CASSEGRGHGYTF. The CDR3 nucleotides are TGTGCCAGCAGTGAGGGCAGGGGGCACGGCTACACCTTC.

The V gene is TRBV4-1, the J gene TRBJ1-1; no definite D call. Germline V gene sequence: CDR1 MGHRA, CDR2 YSYEKL. V lost 0 bases and J lost 1, with 6 bases in between. The CDR3 sequence is 14 residues long. Written as DNA, the CDR3 is TGCGCCAGCAGCCAAGAAAACAAGAACACTGAAGCTTTCTTT. Amino acid sequence: CASSQENKNTEAFF.

CDR3 sequence: CASSPYGAGQFRGYTF. The DNA for the CDR3 is TGTGCCAGCAGTCCCTACGGGGCAGGGCAGTTCAGGGGCTACACCTTC. V is TRBV27 and J is TRBJ1-2, with D maybe TRBD1 (5 bases). The V and J ends lost 5 bases and 8 bases respectively, with 24 bases between them. The CDR3 runs to 16 residues. Germline loops: CDR1 MNHEY, CDR2 SMNVEV (reference sequence).

The J gene is TRBJ2-3, the V gene TRBV4-1; D is ambiguous. Germline V gene data show CDR1 as MGHRA and CDR2 as YSYEKL. The germline V and J ends were trimmed by 4 bases and 0 bases, with 8 bases remaining between them. The CDR3 spans 14 residues. The CDR3 is CASSLLWSTDTQYF. CDR3 bases: TGCGCCAGCAGCCTCTTATGGAGCACAGATACGCAGTATTTT.

The rearrangement links TRBV11-3 to TRBJ2-7, with 10 bases fitting TRBD2. The CDR3 loop spans 15 amino acids. J was trimmed by 5 bases and V by 3 bases; bases with no gene match: 7. From germline, CDR1 is SGHNT and CDR2 YENEEA. CDR3 protein: CASSFGEAGGNEQYF. In DNA, the CDR3 is TGTGCCAGCAGCTTCGGGGAAGCGGGAGGGAACGAGCAGTACTTC.